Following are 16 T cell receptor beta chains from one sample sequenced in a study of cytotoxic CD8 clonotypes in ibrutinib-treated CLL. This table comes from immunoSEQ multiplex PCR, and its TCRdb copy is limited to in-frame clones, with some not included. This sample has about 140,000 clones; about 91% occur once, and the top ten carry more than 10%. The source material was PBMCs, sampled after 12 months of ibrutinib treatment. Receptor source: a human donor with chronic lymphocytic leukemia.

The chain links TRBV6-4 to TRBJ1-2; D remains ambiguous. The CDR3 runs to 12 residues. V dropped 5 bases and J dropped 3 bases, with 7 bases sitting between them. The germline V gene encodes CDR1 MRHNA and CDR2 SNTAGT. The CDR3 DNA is TGTGCCAGCAGTAATTCGGACTATGGCTACACCTTC. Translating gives CASSNSDYGYTF.

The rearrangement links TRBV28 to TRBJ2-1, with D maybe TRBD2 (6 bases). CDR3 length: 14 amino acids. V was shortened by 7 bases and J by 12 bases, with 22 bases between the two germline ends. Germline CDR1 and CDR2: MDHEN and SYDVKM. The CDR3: CASTLAEPWRRQFF. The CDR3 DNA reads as TGTGCCAGCACCTTAGCGGAACCCTGGAGGAGGCAGTTCTTC.

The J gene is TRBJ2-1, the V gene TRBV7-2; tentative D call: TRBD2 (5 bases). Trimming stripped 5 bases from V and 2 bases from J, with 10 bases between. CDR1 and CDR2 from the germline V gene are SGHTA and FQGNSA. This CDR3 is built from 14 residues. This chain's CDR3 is CASSRTLAYNEQFF. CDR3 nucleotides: TGTGCCAGCAGCCGGACTCTCGCCTACAATGAGCAGTTCTTC.

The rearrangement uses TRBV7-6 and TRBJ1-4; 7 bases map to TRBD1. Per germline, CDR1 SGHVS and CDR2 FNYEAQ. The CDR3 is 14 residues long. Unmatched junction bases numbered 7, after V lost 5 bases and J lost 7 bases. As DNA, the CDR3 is TGTGCCAGCAGCCTAACAGGGGTTGGTGAAAAACTGTTTTTT. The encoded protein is CASSLTGVGEKLFF.

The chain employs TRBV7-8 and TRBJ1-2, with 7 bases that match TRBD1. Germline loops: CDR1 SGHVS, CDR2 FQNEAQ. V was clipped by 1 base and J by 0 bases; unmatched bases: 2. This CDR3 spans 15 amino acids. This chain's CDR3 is CASSLGDRTNYGYTF. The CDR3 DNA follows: TGTGCCAGCAGCTTAGGGGACAGAACTAACTATGGCTACACCTTC.

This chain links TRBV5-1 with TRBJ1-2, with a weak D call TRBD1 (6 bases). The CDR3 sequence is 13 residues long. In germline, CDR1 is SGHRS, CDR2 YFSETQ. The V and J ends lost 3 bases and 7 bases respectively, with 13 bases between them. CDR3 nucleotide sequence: TGCGCCAGCAGCTCGGATGGGGGCTTTGGCTACACCTTC. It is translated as CASSSDGGFGYTF.

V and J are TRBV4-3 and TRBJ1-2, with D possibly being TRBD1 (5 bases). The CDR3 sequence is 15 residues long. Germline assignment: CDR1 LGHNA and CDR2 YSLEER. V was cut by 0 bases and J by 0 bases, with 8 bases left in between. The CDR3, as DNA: TGCGCCAGCAGCCAAGATACAGGTCCTAACTATGGCTACACCTTC. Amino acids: CASSQDTGPNYGYTF.

This CDR3 reads CSVEVKRERGRETQYF. Here the CDR3 DNA reads TGCAGCGTTGAAGTAAAACGGGAGAGAGGTCGAGAGACCCAGTACTTC. V and J are TRBV29-1 and TRBJ2-5; tentative D call: TRBD2 (6 bases). This CDR3 has 16 amino acids. Per the germline V gene, CDR1 is SQVTM and CDR2 is ANQGSEA. Trimming removed 1 base at V and 4 bases at J, with 19 bases between.

The CDR3 DNA follows: TGTGCCAGCAGCTTAGGCAGGACCTACGAGCAGTACTTC. It encodes CASSLGRTYEQYF. The rearrangement uses TRBV7-2 and TRBJ2-7; no reliable D call. Germline loops: CDR1 SGHTA, CDR2 FQGNSA. The CDR3 totals 13 residues. The ends were cut back, 1 base at V and 2 bases at J, with 6 bases in the middle.

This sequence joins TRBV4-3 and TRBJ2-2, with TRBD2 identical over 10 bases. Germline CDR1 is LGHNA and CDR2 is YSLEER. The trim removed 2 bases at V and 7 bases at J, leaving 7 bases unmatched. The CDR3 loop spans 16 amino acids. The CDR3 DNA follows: TGCGCCAGCAGCCAAAGAAGCGGGAGGGAGTTCGGGGAGCTGTTTTTT. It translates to CASSQRSGREFGELFF.

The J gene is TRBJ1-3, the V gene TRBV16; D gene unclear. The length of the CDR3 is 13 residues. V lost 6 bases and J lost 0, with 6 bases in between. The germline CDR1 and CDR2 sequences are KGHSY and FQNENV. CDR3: CASSTNSGNTIYF. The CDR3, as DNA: TGTGCCAGCAGTACAAACTCTGGAAACACCATATATTTT.

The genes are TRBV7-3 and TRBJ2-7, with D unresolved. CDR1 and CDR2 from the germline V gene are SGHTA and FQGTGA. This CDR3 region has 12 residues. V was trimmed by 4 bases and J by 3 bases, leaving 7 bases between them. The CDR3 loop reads CASSSGRYEQYF. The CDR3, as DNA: TGTGCCAGCAGCTCCGGCCGCTACGAGCAGTACTTC.

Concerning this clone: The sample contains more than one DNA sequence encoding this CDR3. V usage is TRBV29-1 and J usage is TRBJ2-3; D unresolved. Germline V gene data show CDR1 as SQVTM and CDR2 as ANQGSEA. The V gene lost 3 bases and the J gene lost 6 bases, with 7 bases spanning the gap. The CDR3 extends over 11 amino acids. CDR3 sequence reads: CSVEYSDTQYF. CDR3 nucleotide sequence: TGCAGCGTTGAGTACTCGGATACGCAGTATTTT.

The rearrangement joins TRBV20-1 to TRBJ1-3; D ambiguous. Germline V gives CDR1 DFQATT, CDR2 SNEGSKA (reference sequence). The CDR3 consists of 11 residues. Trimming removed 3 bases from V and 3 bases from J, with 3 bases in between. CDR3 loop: CSASRGNTIYF. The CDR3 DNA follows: TGCAGTGCTAGTCGTGGAAACACCATATATTTT.

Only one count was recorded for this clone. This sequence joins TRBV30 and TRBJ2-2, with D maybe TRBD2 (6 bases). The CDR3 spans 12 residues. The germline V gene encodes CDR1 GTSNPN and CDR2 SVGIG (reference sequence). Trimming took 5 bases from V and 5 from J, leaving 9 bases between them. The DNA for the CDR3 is TGTGCCTGGCGGGAGTTGACCGGGGAGCTGTTTTTT. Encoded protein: CAWRELTGELFF.

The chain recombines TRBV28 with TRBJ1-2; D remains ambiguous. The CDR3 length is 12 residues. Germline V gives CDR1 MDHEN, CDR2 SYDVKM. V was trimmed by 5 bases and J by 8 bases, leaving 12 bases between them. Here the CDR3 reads CASSIKPWGYTF. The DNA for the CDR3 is TGTGCCAGCAGTATTAAACCCTGGGGCTACACCTTC.